This paragraph covers one TCR beta chain sequence. This entry comes from a study of blood T cell repertoires in COVID-19. Study details: The study drew acute and convalescent COVID-19 samples from the United States, Italy and Spain. In each case, the material was cDNA or gDNA derived from T cells, B-cell-depleted T cells, or PBMCs.

In the authors' methods: It was from reference gene primer amplification that nucleated cell counts were estimated. Some clones are missing from TCRdb's copy, which holds only in-frame ones; the method was immunoSEQ multiplex PCR. That table supplies the V and J calls and clone size; D and trimming were determined from the DNA. The sample gives around 99,000 clones, roughly 82% of which show up once; 7.9% is in the top ten. The CDR3 consists of 10 residues. V lost 8 bases, J lost 8 bases, and 9 bases lay in between. The germline V gene encodes CDR1 SGHAT and CDR2 FQNNGV. V gene TRBV11-2 combines with J gene TRBJ1-2; no clear D. The source of this sequence is a woman over 75 with active or convalescent COVID-19. The sample was peripheral blood. CDR3 DNA: TGTGCCAGCCGGGGTCCGGGCTACACCTTC. Its translation: CASRGPGYTF.